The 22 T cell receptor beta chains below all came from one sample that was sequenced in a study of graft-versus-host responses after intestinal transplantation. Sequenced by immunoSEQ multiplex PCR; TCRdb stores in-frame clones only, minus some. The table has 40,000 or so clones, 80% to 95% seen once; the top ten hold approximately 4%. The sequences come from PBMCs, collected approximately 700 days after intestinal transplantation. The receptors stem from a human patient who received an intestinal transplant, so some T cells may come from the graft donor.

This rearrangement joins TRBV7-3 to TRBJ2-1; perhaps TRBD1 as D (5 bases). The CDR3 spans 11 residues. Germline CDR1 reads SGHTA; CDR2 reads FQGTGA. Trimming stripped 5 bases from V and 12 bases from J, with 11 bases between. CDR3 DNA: TGTGCCAGCAGCCCAGCCCAGGGGCAGTTCTTC. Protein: CASSPAQGQFF.

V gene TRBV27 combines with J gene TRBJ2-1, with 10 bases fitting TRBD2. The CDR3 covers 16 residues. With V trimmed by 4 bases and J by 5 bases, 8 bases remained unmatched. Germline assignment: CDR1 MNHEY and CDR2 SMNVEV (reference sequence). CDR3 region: CASSSTLAGRHNEQFF. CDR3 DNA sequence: TGTGCCAGCAGTTCGACACTAGCGGGGCGTCACAATGAGCAGTTCTTC.

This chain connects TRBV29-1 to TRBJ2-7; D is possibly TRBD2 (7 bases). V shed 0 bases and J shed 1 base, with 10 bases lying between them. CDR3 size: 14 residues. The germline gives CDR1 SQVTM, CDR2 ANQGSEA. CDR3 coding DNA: TGCAGCGTTGAAGAACAGGGAGGGTCCTACGAGCAGTACTTC. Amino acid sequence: CSVEEQGGSYEQYF.

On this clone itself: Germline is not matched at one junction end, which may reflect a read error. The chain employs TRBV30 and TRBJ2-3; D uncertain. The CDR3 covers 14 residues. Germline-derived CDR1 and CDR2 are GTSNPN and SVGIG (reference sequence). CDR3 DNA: TGTGCCTGGAGTTTGGGGTCGGGTCAAGATATGCAGTATTTT. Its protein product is CAWSLGSGQDMQYF.

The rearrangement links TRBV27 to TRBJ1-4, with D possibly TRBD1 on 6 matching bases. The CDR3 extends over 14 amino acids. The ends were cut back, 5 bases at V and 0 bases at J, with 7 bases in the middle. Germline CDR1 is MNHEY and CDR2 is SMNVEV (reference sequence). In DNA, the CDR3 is TGTGCCAGCAGTGGGGGCGCAACTAATGAAAAACTGTTTTTT. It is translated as CASSGGATNEKLFF.

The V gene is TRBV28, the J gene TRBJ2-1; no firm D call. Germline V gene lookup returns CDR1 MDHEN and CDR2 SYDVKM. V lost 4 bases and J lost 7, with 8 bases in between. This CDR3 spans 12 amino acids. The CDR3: CASSYPGNEQFF. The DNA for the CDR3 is TGTGCCAGCAGTTACCCCGGGAATGAGCAGTTCTTC.

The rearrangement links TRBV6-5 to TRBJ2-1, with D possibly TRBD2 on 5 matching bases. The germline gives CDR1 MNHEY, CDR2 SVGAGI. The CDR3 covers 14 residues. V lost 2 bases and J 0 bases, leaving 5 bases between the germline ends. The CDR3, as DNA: TGTGCCAGCAGTTACCGGGGCTCCTACAATGAGCAGTTCTTC. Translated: CASSYRGSYNEQFF.

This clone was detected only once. The CDR3 region has the DNA TGTGCCAGTAGTATGTCGGGGGATCAGCCCCAGCATTTT. Protein: CASSMSGDQPQHF. The gene calls are TRBV19 and TRBJ1-5, with a weak D call TRBD1 (5 bases). Trimming took 3 bases from V and 5 from J, leaving 8 bases between them. The CDR3 loop spans 13 amino acids. Looked up from germline, CDR1 is LNHDA and CDR2 is SQIVND (reference sequence).

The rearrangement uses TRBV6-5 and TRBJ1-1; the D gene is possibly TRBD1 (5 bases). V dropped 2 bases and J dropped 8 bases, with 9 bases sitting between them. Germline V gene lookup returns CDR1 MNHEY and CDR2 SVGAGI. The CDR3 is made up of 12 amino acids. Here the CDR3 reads CASSYPGLEAFF. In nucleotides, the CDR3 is TGTGCCAGCAGTTACCCGGGACTAGAAGCTTTCTTT.

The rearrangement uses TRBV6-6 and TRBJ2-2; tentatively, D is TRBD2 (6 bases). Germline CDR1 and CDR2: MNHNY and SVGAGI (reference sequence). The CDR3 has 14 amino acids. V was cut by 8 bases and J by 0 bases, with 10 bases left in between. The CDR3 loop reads CASHGGANTGELFF. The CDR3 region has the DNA TGTGCCAGCCACGGCGGGGCGAACACCGGGGAGCTGTTTTTT.

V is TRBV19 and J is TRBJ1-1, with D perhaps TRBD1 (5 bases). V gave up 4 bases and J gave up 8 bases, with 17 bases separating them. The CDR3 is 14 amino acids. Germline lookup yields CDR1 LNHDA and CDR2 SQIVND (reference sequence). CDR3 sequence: CASSTTGRRKEAFF. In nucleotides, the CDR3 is TGTGCCAGTAGTACCACGGGACGCCGCAAGGAAGCTTTCTTT.

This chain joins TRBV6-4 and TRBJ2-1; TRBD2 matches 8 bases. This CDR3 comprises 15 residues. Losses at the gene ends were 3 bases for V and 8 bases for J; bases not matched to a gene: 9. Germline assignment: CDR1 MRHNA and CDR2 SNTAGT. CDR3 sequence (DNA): TGTGCCAGCAGTGAATCTAGCGGGTTGGGGTATGAGCAGTTCTTC. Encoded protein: CASSESSGLGYEQFF.

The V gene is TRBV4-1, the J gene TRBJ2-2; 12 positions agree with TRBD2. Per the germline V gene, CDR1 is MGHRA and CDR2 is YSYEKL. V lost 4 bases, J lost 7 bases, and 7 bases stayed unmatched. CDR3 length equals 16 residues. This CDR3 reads CASSPLAGGPLGELFF. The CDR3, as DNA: TGCGCCAGCAGCCCCCTAGCGGGAGGGCCCCTCGGGGAGCTGTTTTTT.

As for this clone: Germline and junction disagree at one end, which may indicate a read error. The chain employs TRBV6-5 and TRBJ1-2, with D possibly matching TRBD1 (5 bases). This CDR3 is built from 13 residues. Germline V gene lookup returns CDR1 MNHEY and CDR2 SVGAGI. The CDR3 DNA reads TGTGCCAGCAGTTACTCAGTCCTGGGACGGGTCGCCTTC. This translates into CASSYSVLGRVAF.

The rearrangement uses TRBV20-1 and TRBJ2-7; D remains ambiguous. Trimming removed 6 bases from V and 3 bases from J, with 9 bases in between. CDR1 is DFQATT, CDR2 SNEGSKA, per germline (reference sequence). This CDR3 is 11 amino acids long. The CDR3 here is CSANRNYEQYF. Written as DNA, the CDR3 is TGCAGTGCAAATCGGAACTACGAGCAGTACTTC.

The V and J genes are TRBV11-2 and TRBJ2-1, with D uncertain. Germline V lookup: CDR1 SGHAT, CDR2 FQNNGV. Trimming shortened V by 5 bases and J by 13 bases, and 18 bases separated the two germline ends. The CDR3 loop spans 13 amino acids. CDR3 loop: CASSLVGRTFQFF. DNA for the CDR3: TGTGCCAGCAGCCTAGTAGGCAGAACCTTCCAGTTCTTC. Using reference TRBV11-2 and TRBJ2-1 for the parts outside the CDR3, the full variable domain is EAGVAQSPRYKIIEKRQSVAFWCNPISGHATLYWYQQILGQGPKLLIQFQNNGVVDDSQLPKDRFSAERLKGVDSTLKIQPAKLEDSAVYLCASSLVGRTFQFFGPGTRLTVL.

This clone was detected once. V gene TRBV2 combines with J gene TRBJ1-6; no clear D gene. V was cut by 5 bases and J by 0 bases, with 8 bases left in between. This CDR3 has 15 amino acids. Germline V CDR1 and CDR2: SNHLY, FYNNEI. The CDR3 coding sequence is TGTGCCAGCAGTTTCGACAACTCCTATAATTCACCCCTCCACTTT. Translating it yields CASSFDNSYNSPLHF.

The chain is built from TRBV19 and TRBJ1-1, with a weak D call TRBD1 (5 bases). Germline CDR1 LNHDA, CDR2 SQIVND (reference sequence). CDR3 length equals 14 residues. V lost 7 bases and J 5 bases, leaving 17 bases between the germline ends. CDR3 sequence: CASNSRGRGTEAFF. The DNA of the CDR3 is TGTGCCAGTAACTCTAGGGGCAGAGGGACTGAAGCTTTCTTT.

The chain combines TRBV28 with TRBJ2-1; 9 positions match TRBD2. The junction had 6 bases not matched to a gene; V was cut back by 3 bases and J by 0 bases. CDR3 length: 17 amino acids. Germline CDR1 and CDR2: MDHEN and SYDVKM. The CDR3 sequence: CASSLPLAGSSYNEQFF. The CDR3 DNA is TGTGCCAGCAGTTTGCCCCTAGCGGGAAGCTCCTACAATGAGCAGTTCTTC. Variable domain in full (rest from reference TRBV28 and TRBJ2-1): DVKVTQSSRYLVKRTGEKVFLECVQDMDHENMFWYRQDPGLGLRLIYFSYDVKMKEKGDIPEGYSVSREKKERFSLILESASTNQTSMYLCASSLPLAGSSYNEQFFGPGTRLTVL.

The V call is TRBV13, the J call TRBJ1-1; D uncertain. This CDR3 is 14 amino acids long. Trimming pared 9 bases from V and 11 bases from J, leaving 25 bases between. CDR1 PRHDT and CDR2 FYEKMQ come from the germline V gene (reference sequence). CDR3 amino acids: CASRVYVKAIEAFF. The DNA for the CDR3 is TGTGCCAGTCGGGTGTATGTAAAGGCGATCGAGGCTTTCTTT.

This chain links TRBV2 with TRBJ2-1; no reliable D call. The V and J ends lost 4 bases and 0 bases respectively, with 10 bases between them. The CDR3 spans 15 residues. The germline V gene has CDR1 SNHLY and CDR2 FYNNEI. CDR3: CASSGSVYSYNEQFF. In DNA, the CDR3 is TGTGCCAGCAGTGGGTCGGTCTACTCCTACAATGAGCAGTTCTTC.

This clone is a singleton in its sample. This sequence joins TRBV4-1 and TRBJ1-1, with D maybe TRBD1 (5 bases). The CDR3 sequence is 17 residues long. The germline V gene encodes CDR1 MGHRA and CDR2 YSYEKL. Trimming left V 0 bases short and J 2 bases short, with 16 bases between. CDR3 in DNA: TGCGCCAGCAGCCAAGAGCGGGGACTTTCGATTAACACTGAAGCTTTCTTT. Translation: CASSQERGLSINTEAFF.